This entry is about one T cell receptor beta chain. With V trimmed by 4 bases and J by 8 bases, 13 bases remained unmatched. The CDR3 loop spans 16 amino acids. Germline V gives CDR1 MNHNS, CDR2 SASEGT. This sample is part of a study of blood T cell repertoires in COVID-19. Study as a whole: The samples span acute and convalescent COVID-19 from the United States, Italy and Spain.

Assay used: immunoSEQ multiplex PCR; TCRdb lists only in-frame clones, some missing. The table includes approximately 230,000 clones, 85% to 90% detected once. The receptor was isolated from a man aged 35-49 years who had recovered from COVID-19. The chain uses TRBV6-1 and TRBJ2-3, with 9 nucleotides matching TRBD1. The specimen sequenced was PBMCs or T cells enriched from blood (not recorded which). The CDR3 sequence: CASSVDRGASRATQYF. CDR3 nucleotides: TGTGCCAGCAGTGTGGACAGGGGAGCCTCCCGGGCTACGCAGTATTTT.